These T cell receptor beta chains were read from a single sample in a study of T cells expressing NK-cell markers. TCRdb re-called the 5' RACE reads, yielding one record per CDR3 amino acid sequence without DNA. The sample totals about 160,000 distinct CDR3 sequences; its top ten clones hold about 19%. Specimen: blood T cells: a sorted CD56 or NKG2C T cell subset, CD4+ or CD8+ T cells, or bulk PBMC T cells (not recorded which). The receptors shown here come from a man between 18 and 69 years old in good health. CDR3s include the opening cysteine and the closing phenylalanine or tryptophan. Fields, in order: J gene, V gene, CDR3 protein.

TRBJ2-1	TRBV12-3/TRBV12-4	CASSFSGGVGNEQFF
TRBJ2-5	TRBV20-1	CSAREWTSGEKETQYF
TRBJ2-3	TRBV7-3	CASSLSAVGTDTQYF
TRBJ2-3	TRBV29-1	CSVDGLAGGWDTQYF
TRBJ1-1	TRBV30	CAWRIQNTEAFF
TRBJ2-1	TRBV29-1	CSVEDPAGPYNEQFF
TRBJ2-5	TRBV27	CASRPIAGGQETQYF
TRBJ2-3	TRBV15	CATSREGQQGGWTQYF
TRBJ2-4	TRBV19	CASSITELGDIQYF
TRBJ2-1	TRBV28	CASDGREGYNEQFF
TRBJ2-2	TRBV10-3	CAISDEAGMNTGELFF
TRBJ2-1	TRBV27	CASSQRDRVIEQFF
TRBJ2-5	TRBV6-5	CASSYSSSGTTQYF
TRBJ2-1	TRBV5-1	CASSSRDRVFDEQFF
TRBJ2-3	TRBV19	CASSIVHAGAQYF
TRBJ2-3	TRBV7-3	CASSHPPNSQYF
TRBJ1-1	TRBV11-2	CASSQGERRVYEAFF
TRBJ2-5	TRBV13	CASSSRLAGRETQYF
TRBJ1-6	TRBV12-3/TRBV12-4	CASSFGRAYNSPLHF
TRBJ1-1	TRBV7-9	CASSLAWSEAFF
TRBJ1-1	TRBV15	CATSRGGQGRTEAFF
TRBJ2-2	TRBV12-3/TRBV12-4	CASSSPPTGVPGELFF
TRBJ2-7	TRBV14	CASSQVQRTGAREQYF
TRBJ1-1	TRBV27	CASSLSNSQAFF
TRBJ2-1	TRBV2	CASSEARGGAGYNEQFF